This T cell receptor (beta chain) was recorded in a study of T cell responses to AZD1222 COVID-19 vaccine. On this clone itself: Its antigen is not identified.

Only in-frame clones appear in the TCRdb table, and some are missing; sequencing was by immunoSEQ multiplex PCR. The sample comprises approximately 140,000 clones, around 93% of which are singletons, and approximately 3% rests with the top ten. The V gene lost 5 bases and the J gene lost 8 bases, with 16 bases spanning the gap. Looked up from germline, CDR1 is SGHDT and CDR2 is YYEEEE. The CDR3 is made up of 13 amino acids. Findings and limits, study-wide: Among those given AZD1222, only six or seven were seropositive at baseline. Clonal diversity was possibly underestimated, and white British individuals and females predominated among donors. Sampling captured repertoires only after the peak T cell response. After two AZD1222 doses, spike-specific TCR breadth and depth rose versus day 0.

The TCR was taken from an adult in good health. The specimen comprised peripheral blood, sampled on day 0 of AZD1222 vaccination. The rearrangement joins TRBV5-6 to TRBJ1-2, with D maybe TRBD1 (5 bases). The DNA of the CDR3 is TGTGCCAGCAGTAGGAGGGGAGGAGAGGGCTACACCTTC. Its translation: CASSRRGGEGYTF.